This T cell receptor (beta chain) originates from a study of patients and donors after allogeneic stem cell transplantation. TCRdb itself ran the RT-PCR reads through MiXCR, one entry per CDR3 protein. This table holds roughly 880,000 distinct CDR3 sequences, 15% to 20% found once. CDR1 and CDR2 from the germline V gene are SGHRS and YFSETQ. V shed 4 bases, J shed 4 bases, and the junction held 16 bases outside the gene matches. This CDR3 contains 17 residues. In this sample, this clonotype turned up many times. The sequenced sample consisted of blood, either unsorted or a sorted T cell fraction (not recorded which). The TCR originated in a human donor who was either an allogeneic HSCT recipient or a stem cell or donor lymphocyte infusion donor (not recorded which). It is not recorded whose cells these are; they may come from a transplant donor. The chain employs TRBV5-1 and TRBJ2-5; TRBD2 matches 7 bases. CDR3 sequence (DNA): TGCGCCAGCAGCGACGGCAAGACTAGCTGGAGATTAGAGACCCAGTACTTC. Residues: CASSDGKTSWRLETQYF. Combining the CDR3 with reference TRBV5-1 and TRBJ2-5 gives the whole variable domain KAGVTQTPRYLIKTRGQQVTLSCSPISGHRSVSWYQQTPGQGLQFLFEYFSETQRNKGNFPGRFSGRQFSNSRSEMNVSTLELGDSALYLCASSDGKTSWRLETQYFGPGTRLLVL.